This T cell receptor (beta chain) was recovered during a study of T cell responses to AZD1222 COVID-19 vaccine. Produced via immunoSEQ multiplex PCR; TCRdb's table is partial and in-frame only. The sample gives 150,000 to 200,000 clones, approximately 94% of which show up once; 5.1% is in the top ten. Material: peripheral blood, obtained 28 days after the second AZD1222 dose. This clonotype was sampled from an adult who received the AZD1222 COVID-19 vaccine.

The CDR3 is CASSEANGHQPQHF. In DNA form, the CDR3 reads TGTGCCAGCAGTGAAGCAAATGGACATCAGCCCCAGCATTTT. This chain links TRBV2 with TRBJ1-5, with no clear D. The CDR3 is made up of 14 amino acids. The germline V gene encodes CDR1 SNHLY and CDR2 FYNNEI. The V gene lost 0 bases and the J gene lost 5 bases, with 8 bases spanning the gap.